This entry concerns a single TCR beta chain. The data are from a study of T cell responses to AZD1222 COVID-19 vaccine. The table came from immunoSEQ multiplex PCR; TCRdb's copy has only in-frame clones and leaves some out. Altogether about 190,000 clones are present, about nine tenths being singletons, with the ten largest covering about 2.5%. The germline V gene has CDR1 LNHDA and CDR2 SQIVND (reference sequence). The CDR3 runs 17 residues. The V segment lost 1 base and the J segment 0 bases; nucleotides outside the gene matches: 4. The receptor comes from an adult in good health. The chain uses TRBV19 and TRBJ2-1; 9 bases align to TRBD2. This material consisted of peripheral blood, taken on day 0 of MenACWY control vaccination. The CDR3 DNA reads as TGTGCCAGTAGTATAGTTGCTAGCGGGACCTCCTACAATGAGCAGTTCTTC. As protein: CASSIVASGTSYNEQFF.